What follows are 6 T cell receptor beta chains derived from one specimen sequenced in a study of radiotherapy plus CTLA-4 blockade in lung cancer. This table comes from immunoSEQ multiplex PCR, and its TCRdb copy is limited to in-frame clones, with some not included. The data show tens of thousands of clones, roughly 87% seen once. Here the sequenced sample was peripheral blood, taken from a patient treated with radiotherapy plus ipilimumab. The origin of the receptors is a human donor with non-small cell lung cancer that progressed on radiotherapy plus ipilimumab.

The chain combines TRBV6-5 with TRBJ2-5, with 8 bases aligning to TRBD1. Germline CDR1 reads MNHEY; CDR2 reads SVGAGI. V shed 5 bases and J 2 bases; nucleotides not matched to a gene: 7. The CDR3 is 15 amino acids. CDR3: CASSISGGPQETQYF. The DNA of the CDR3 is TGTGCCAGCAGTATTTCAGGGGGCCCACAAGAGACCCAGTACTTC.

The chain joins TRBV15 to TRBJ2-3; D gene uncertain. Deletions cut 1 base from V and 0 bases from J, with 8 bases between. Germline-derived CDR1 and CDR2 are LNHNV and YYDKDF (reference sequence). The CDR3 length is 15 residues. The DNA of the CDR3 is TGTGCCACCAGCAGAGCGGGCGCTAGCACAGATACGCAGTATTTT. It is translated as CATSRAGASTDTQYF.

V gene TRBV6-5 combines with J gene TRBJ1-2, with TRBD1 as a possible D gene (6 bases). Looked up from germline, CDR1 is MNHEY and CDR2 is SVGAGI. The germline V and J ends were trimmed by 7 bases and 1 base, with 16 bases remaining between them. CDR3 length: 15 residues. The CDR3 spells CASTPRDNYNYGYTF. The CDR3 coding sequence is TGTGCCAGCACTCCCCGGGACAACTATAACTATGGCTACACCTTC.

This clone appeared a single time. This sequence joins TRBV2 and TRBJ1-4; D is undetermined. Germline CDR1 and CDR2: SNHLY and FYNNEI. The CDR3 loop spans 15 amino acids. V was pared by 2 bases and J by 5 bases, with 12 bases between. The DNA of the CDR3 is TGTGCCAGCAGTGAATCGTACCCGTCAAATGAAAAACTGTTTTTT. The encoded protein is CASSESYPSNEKLFF.

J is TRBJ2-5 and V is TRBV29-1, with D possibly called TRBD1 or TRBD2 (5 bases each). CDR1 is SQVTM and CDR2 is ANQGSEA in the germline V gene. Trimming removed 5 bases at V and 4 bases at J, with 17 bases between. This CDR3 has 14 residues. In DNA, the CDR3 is TGCAGCGTTTCCACCGGGACCGTGGGAGAGACCCAGTACTTC. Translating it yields CSVSTGTVGETQYF.

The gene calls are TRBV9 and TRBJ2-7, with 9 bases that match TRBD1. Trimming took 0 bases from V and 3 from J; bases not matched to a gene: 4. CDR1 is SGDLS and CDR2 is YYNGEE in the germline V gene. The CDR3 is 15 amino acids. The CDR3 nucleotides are TGTGCCAGCAGCGTAGAGACAGGGGGTGGCTACGAGCAGTACTTC. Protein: CASSVETGGGYEQYF.